The 11 T cell receptor beta chains in this list originate from one sample, sequenced in a study of blood T cell repertoires in COVID-19. TCRdb keeps only in-frame clones here, not all; method: immunoSEQ multiplex PCR. This sample yields more than 85,000 clones, of which roughly 85% are seen a single time; approximately 16% belongs to the top ten. The sample taken for sequencing was peripheral blood. These TCRs come from a woman older than 75 with active or convalescent COVID-19.

J is TRBJ2-5 and V is TRBV2; TRBD2 might be the D (5 bases). The germline V and J ends were trimmed by 7 bases and 0 bases, with 15 bases remaining between them. The germline V gene has CDR1 SNHLY and CDR2 FYNNEI. The CDR3 covers 15 residues. As DNA, the CDR3 is TGTGCCAGCAAGTGGGCTAGCCAGTACCAAGAGACCCAGTACTTC. Translation: CASKWASQYQETQYF.

V and J are TRBV7-9 and TRBJ2-3; D is undetermined. Germline assignment: CDR1 SEHNR and CDR2 FQNEAQ (reference sequence). This CDR3 region has 14 residues. The ends were cut back, 1 base at V and 3 bases at J, with 8 bases in the middle. This CDR3 reads CASSLVVTTDTQYF. The CDR3 DNA reads as TGTGCCAGCAGCTTAGTAGTGACTACAGATACGCAGTATTTT.

As DNA, the CDR3 is TGTGCCAGCAGTGAACTTGGACTAGCCAGCTACGAGCAGTACTTC. It encodes CASSELGLASYEQYF. The chain combines TRBV6-1 with TRBJ2-7; 8 positions match TRBD2. V lost 2 bases, J lost 3 bases, and 6 bases stayed unmatched. From germline, CDR1 is MNHNS and CDR2 SASEGT. This CDR3 comprises 15 residues.

The chain employs TRBV5-1 and TRBJ2-3; 8 bases are a match to TRBD2. This CDR3 has 15 amino acids. J lost 5 bases, V lost 5 bases, and 10 bases had no gene match. The germline V gene has CDR1 SGHRS and CDR2 YFSETQ. The CDR3 region is CASRERAGVGDTQYF. In DNA, the CDR3 is TGCGCCAGCAGAGAGAGAGCGGGAGTTGGAGATACGCAGTATTTT.

The rearrangement links TRBV7-2 to TRBJ2-2; TRBD2 might be the D (6 bases). The CDR3 consists of 15 residues. Germline loops: CDR1 SGHTA, CDR2 FQGNSA. V was pared by 2 bases and J by 7 bases, with 14 bases between. In DNA, the CDR3 is TGTGCCAGCAGCTTATGGTTGGTAGCGGACGGGGAGCTGTTTTTT. Translation: CASSLWLVADGELFF.

The chain is built from TRBV18 and TRBJ2-1; maybe TRBD2 (5 bases). Per the germline V gene, CDR1 is KGHSH and CDR2 is LQKENI. V was trimmed by 1 base and J by 3 bases, leaving 13 bases between them. This CDR3 comprises 16 residues. The CDR3 nucleotides are TGTGCCAGCTCACCACTAGCAACCGGGGTCTACAATGAGCAGTTCTTC. The encoded protein is CASSPLATGVYNEQFF. Full variable domain (rest looked up from reference TRBV18 and TRBJ2-1): NAGVMQNPRHLVRRRGQEARLRCSPMKGHSHVYWYRQLPEEGLKFMVYLQKENIIDESGMPKERFSAEFPKEGPSILRIQQVVRGDSAAYFCASSPLATGVYNEQFFGPGTRLTVL.

The chain carries TRBV9 and TRBJ2-5; TRBD1 matches 10 bases. Unmatched junction bases numbered 11, after V lost 3 bases and J lost 0 bases. This CDR3 spans 18 amino acids. Germline V lookup: CDR1 SGDLS, CDR2 YYNGEE. The CDR3: CASSETGQGLWYQETQYF. The CDR3 DNA reads TGTGCCAGCAGCGAGACGGGACAGGGGTTGTGGTACCAAGAGACCCAGTACTTC.

The count of this clone is one. The chain recombines TRBV7-8 with TRBJ2-7; TRBD1 agrees at 10 bases. This CDR3 has 15 residues. The J segment lost 3 bases and the V segment lost 5 bases, leaving 7 bases of the junction unmatched. In germline, CDR1 is SGHVS, CDR2 FQNEAQ. This CDR3 is CASSPRTGGHYEQYF. CDR3 nucleotides: TGTGCCAGCAGCCCCCGGACAGGGGGACACTACGAGCAGTACTTC.

The CDR3 reads CAWSTSDRVAQYF. The CDR3 DNA is TGTGCCTGGAGTACTTCGGACAGGGTAGCGCAGTACTTC. The chain employs TRBV30 and TRBJ2-7; 8 bases are shared with TRBD1. The germline V gene has CDR1 GTSNPN and CDR2 SVGIG (reference sequence). V lost 2 bases to trimming and J lost 9 bases; unmatched junction nucleotides: 9. The CDR3 spans 13 residues. Supplemented by reference TRBV30 and TRBJ2-7, the full variable domain reads SQTIHQWPATLVQPVGSPLSLECTVEGTSNPNLYWYRQAAGRGLQLLFYSVGIGQISSEVPQNLSASRPQDRQFILSSKKLLLSDSGFYLCAWSTSDRVAQYFGPGTRLTVT.

The chain uses TRBV6-2 or TRBV6-3 and TRBJ2-2; D perhaps matches TRBD1 (6 bases). With 5 bases removed from V and 3 bases from J, the gap between germline ends came to 13 bases. The CDR3 extends over 15 amino acids. CDR1 is MNHEY, CDR2 SVGEGT, per germline. The CDR3 sequence is CASSPRPGDTGELFF. The CDR3 DNA is TGTGCCAGCAGTCCCCGGCCAGGGGACACCGGGGAGCTGTTTTTT.

The rearrangement uses TRBV27 and TRBJ2-1; D might be TRBD2 (6 bases). The CDR3 length is 14 residues. V shed 5 bases and J shed 7 bases, with 15 bases lying between them. CDR1 MNHEY and CDR2 SMNVEV come from the germline V gene (reference sequence). The CDR3 nucleotides read TGTGCCAGCAGTAAGGGACTGGCTAGAAATGAGCAGTTCTTC. This sequence encodes CASSKGLARNEQFF.